The sequence of this TCR beta chain was determined in a study of monozygotic twins with inflammatory bowel disease. Addition of UMIs with a 6-nucleotide sample barcode was achieved by template switching. Reanalyzing the 5' RACE reads, TCRdb keeps one entry per CDR3 protein, without DNA. This sample's table reports about 380,000 distinct CDR3 sequences. Note on this clonotype: Its specificity is unknown.

This CDR3 has 18 residues. Per germline, CDR1 SGHAT and CDR2 FQNNGV. Study findings and constraints: Variability may have been added to patient repertoires by differing immunosuppressive treatments.

V usage is TRBV11-2 and J usage is TRBJ2-7; TCRdb's D gene call, TRBD2, goes unchecked for lack of DNA. Input material: blood. The origin of this receptor is a human donor with ulcerative colitis or Crohn's disease, or a healthy co-twin of an affected twin (not recorded which). The CDR3 spells CASSLVSAGGGGFYEQYF.